These 8 T cell receptor beta chains originate from one sample sequenced in a study of cytomegalovirus exposure and HLA in healthy donors. Primers for the PCR totalled 60 Vbeta and 13 Jbeta. Profiling relied on immunoSEQ multiplex PCR, and the TCRdb table lists in-frame clones only, not all of them. The sample lists some 110,000 clones; roughly four fifths were seen once. Material for sequencing was PBMCs. Receptor source: a man between 50 and 59 years old in good health and CMV-seronegative.

The chain combines TRBV5-4 with TRBJ2-3; the match to TRBD1 covers 9 bases. The germline V gene has CDR1 SGHNT and CDR2 YYREEE (reference sequence). V gave up 0 bases and J gave up 6 bases; unmatched junction bases: 5. The CDR3 totals 15 residues. The CDR3 spells CASSLGTGDGDTQYF. The CDR3 DNA reads TGTGCCAGCAGCTTGGGGACAGGGGACGGGGATACGCAGTATTTT.

The chain employs TRBV5-1 and TRBJ2-5; D may be TRBD1 (7 bases). This CDR3 comprises 13 residues. The germline CDR1 and CDR2 sequences are SGHRS and YFSETQ. Trimming took 2 bases from V and 4 from J, leaving 9 bases between them. CDR3 in amino acids: CASSFQGGETQYF. In DNA form, the CDR3 reads TGCGCCAGCAGCTTCCAGGGGGGAGAGACCCAGTACTTC.

V usage is TRBV4-3 and J usage is TRBJ1-3; a weak D match, TRBD1 (6 bases). The ends were cut back, 4 bases at V and 7 bases at J, with 20 bases in the middle. CDR1 is LGHNA, CDR2 YSLEER, per germline. The CDR3 is made up of 16 amino acids. CDR3 region: CASSPEGELKENTIYF. In nucleotides, the CDR3 is TGCGCCAGCAGCCCCGAGGGGGAGCTGAAGGAGAACACCATATATTTT.

The CDR3 sequence: CASGPILAGGFQETQYF. The CDR3 nucleotides read TGTGCCAGCGGCCCCATACTAGCGGGGGGCTTCCAAGAGACCCAGTACTTC. The genes are TRBV5-6 and TRBJ2-5; 12 bases align to TRBD2. The CDR3 length is 17 residues. With V trimmed by 7 bases and J by 1 base, 11 bases remained unmatched. Germline V gives CDR1 SGHDT, CDR2 YYEEEE.

This clone was detected a few times. The gene calls are TRBV2 and TRBJ2-7, with a weak D call TRBD2 (6 bases). This CDR3 has 12 amino acids. V was cut by 6 bases and J by 1 base, with 7 bases left in between. Germline V lookup: CDR1 SNHLY, CDR2 FYNNEI. CDR3 coding DNA: TGTGCCAGCAGACGGGAGTCCTACGAGCAGTACTTC. Residues: CASRRESYEQYF.

The chain carries TRBV27 and TRBJ1-1; D unclear. Trimming removed 8 bases at V and 1 base at J, with 14 bases between. The CDR3 extends over 14 amino acids. Germline CDR1 is MNHEY and CDR2 is SMNVEV (reference sequence). The CDR3 loop is CASSVKTGNTEAFF. CDR3 coding DNA: TGTGCCAGCTCTGTAAAAACGGGGAACACTGAAGCTTTCTTT.

The gene calls are TRBV28 and TRBJ1-4; 9 nucleotides line up with TRBD1. There are 15 residues in the CDR3. Per germline, CDR1 MDHEN and CDR2 SYDVKM. Trimming removed 6 bases from V and 5 bases from J; junction bases left unmatched: 7. The CDR3 sequence: CASSRPDRGNEKLFF. CDR3 DNA: TGTGCCAGCAGCCGCCCCGACAGGGGGAATGAAAAACTGTTTTTT. Combining the CDR3 with reference TRBV28 and TRBJ1-4 gives the whole variable domain DVKVTQSSRYLVKRTGEKVFLECVQDMDHENMFWYRQDPGLGLRLIYFSYDVKMKEKGDIPEGYSVSREKKERFSLILESASTNQTSMYLCASSRPDRGNEKLFFGSGTQLSVL.

The chain links TRBV5-8 to TRBJ2-3; possible D gene TRBD1, 6 bases. Germline CDR1 is SGHTS and CDR2 is YDEGEE. The CDR3 covers 15 residues. V was clipped by 3 bases and J by 5 bases, with 16 bases between them. Written as DNA, the CDR3 is TGTGCCAGCAGCTCAGCAGGGGCAGGGAGAGATACGCAGTATTTT. The encoded protein is CASSSAGAGRDTQYF. The entire variable domain, with the rest obtained from reference TRBV5-8 and TRBJ2-3, is as follows: EAGVTQSPTHLIKTRGQQATLRCSPISGHTSVYWYQQALGLGLQFLLWYDEGEERNRGNFPPRFSGRQFPNYSSELNVNALELEDSALYLCASSSAGAGRDTQYFGPGTRLTVL.